These 2 T cell receptor beta chains originate from one sample sequenced in a study of blood T cell repertoires in COVID-19. Profiling relied on immunoSEQ multiplex PCR, and the TCRdb table lists in-frame clones only, not all of them. The sample has roughly 150,000 clones, around 90% seen once. Sequences were obtained from peripheral blood. The receptors derive from a man in his fifties who had recovered from COVID-19.

The DNA for the CDR3 is TGTGCCAGCCACGGGAATAACAATCAGCCCCAGCATTTT. Encoded protein: CASHGNNNQPQHF. The chain employs TRBV2 and TRBJ1-5; D is unresolved. Between the trimmed V and J ends, which lost 8 bases and 3 bases, there was a span of 11 bases. Germline V CDR1 and CDR2: SNHLY, FYNNEI. CDR3 length: 13 residues. Full variable domain (remainder filled in from reference TRBV2 and TRBJ1-5): EPEVTQTPSHQVTQMGQEVILRCVPISNHLYFYWYRQILGQKVEFLVSFYNNEISEKSEIFDDQFSVERPDGSNFTLKIRSTKLEDSAMYFCASHGNNNQPQHFGDGTRLSIL.

V gene TRBV5-5 combines with J gene TRBJ1-4; 9 bases line up with TRBD1. The J segment lost 4 bases and the V segment lost 4 bases, leaving 11 bases of the junction unmatched. Germline CDR1 is SGHKS and CDR2 is YYEKEE (reference sequence). There are 17 residues in the CDR3. CDR3 protein: CASSLAGTGRNNEKLFF. In DNA form, the CDR3 reads TGTGCCAGCAGCCTCGCCGGGACAGGGCGTAATAATGAAAAACTGTTTTTT.